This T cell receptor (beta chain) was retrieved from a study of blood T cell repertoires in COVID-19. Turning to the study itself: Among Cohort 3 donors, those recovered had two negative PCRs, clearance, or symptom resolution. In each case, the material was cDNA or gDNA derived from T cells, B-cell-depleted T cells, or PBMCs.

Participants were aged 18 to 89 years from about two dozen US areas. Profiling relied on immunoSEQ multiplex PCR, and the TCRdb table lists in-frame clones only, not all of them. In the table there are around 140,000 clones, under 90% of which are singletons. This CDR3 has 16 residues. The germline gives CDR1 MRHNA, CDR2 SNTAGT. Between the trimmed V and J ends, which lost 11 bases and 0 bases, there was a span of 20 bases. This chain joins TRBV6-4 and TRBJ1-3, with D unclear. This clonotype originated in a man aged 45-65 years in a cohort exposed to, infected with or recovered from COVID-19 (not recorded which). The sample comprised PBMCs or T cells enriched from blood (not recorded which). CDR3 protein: CAARVTSDNSGNTIYF. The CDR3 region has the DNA TGTGCCGCACGGGTAACGAGCGATAACTCTGGAAACACCATATATTTT.